The source of this T cell receptor (beta chain) is a study of T cells in Graves' hyperthyroidism and ophthalmopathy. Worth noting for this clonotype: Antigen: not known.

Amplification targeted TCR beta CDR3 regions from RNA transcripts. Researchers ran a first-round RT-PCR on the TCR CDR3 using the HTBI primer set. TCRdb used MiXCR to reprocess the multiplex PCR reads, holding one entry per CDR3 protein. Of approximately 400,000 distinct CDR3 sequences in the sample, roughly 14% were seen once. J was trimmed by 2 bases and V by 1 base; bases with no gene match: 5. Germline V gene data show CDR1 as SGHDN and CDR2 as FVKESK. This CDR3 has 15 amino acids. Points from the study as a whole: Most clonotypes that expanded in the thyroid above 0.001 also showed up in blood.

The source of this sequence is a woman aged 60 to 75 with Graves' hyperthyroidism. The chain couples TRBV14 to TRBJ2-7; TRBD2 agrees at 7 bases. The specimen sequenced was blood. CDR3 loop: CASSQAASGTYEQYF. The DNA for the CDR3 is TGTGCCAGCAGCCAAGCGGCTAGCGGTACCTACGAGCAGTACTTC.